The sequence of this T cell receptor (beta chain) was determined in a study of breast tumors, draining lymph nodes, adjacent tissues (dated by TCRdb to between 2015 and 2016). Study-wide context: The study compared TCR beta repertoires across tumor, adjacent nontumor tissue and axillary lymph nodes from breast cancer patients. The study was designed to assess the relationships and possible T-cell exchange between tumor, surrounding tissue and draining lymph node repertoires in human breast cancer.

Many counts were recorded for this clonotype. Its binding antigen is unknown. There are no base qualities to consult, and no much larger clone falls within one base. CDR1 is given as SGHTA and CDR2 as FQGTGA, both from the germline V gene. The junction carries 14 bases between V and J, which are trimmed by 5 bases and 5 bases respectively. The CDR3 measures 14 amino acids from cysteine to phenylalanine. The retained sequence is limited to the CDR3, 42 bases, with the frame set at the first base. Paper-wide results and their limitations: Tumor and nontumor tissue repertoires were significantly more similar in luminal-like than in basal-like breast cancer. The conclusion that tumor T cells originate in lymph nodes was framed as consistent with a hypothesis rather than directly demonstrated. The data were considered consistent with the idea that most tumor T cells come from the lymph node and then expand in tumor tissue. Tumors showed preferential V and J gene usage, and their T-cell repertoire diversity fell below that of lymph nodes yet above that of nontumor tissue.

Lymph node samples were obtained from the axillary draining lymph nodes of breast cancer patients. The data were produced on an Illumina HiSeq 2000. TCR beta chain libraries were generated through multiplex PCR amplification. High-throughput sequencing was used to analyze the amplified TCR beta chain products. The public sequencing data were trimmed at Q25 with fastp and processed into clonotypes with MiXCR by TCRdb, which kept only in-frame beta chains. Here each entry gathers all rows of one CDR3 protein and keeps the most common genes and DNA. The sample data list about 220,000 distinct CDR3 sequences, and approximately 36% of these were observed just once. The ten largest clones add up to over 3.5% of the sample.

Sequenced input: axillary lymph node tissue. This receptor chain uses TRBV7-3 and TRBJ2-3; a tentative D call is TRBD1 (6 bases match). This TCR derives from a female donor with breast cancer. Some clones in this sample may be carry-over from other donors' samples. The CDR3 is CASSPRGSGDTQYF. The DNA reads TGTGCCAGCAGCCCAAGGGGGAGTGGAGATACGCAGTATTTT.